Listed here are 8 T cell receptor beta chains from one sample, sequenced in a study of CD8 T cells in Susac syndrome. Random hexamers were used to reverse transcribe the RNA input (0.5 to 1 ug). TCRdb re-called the immunoSEQ multiplex PCR reads with MiXCR, one entry per CDR3 protein. The table shows about 150,000 distinct CDR3 sequences, with approximately 94% occurring only once. The sequenced material came from CD8+ T cells from PBMCs. The source is a human donor with multiple sclerosis.

The V gene is TRBV13, the J gene TRBJ2-3; 7 bases are shared with TRBD1. CDR1 is PRHDT and CDR2 is FYEKMQ in the germline V gene (reference sequence). With V trimmed by 5 bases and J by 2 bases, 10 bases remained unmatched. CDR3 length equals 16 residues. CDR3: CASSLDRVAHTDTQYF. CDR3 nucleotide sequence: TGTGCCAGCAGCCTCGACAGGGTAGCACACACAGATACGCAGTATTTT.

This CDR3 reads CASSFSTGSLYGYTF. The CDR3 region has the DNA TGTGCCAGCAGCTTTTCTACAGGTTCACTCTATGGCTACACCTTC. The chain is built from TRBV13 and TRBJ1-2, with a weak D call TRBD1 (5 bases). This CDR3 comprises 15 residues. Trimming shortened V by 3 bases and J by 4 bases, and 15 bases separated the two germline ends. The germline V gene has CDR1 PRHDT and CDR2 FYEKMQ (reference sequence).

J is TRBJ2-7 and V is TRBV19; no clear D. The CDR3 spans 15 residues. V was trimmed by 5 bases and J by 2 bases, leaving 16 bases between them. Per germline, CDR1 LNHDA and CDR2 SQIVND (reference sequence). The CDR3: CASSPLSGWPYEQYF. CDR3 coding DNA: TGTGCCAGTAGTCCACTTTCGGGTTGGCCCTACGAGCAGTACTTC.

This clonotype was counted a single time. This chain joins TRBV30 and TRBJ2-7; unclear D gene. The germline V gene has CDR1 GTSNPN and CDR2 SVGIG (reference sequence). Trimming stripped 4 bases from V and 0 bases from J, with 13 bases between. The CDR3 consists of 14 residues. Here the CDR3 reads CAWNPISTSYEQYF. The CDR3 DNA reads as TGTGCCTGGAACCCCATATCAACCTCCTACGAGCAGTACTTC.

V gene TRBV10-3 combines with J gene TRBJ2-7; tentative D call: TRBD1 (6 bases). This CDR3 comprises 13 residues. Germline V CDR1 and CDR2: ENHRY, SYGVKD. V lost 3 bases and J 3 bases, leaving 9 bases between the germline ends. CDR3 sequence (DNA): TGTGCCATCAGTGATGGACAGAGCTACGAGCAGTACTTC. Protein sequence: CAISDGQSYEQYF.

This clonotype has only a few counts. The chain combines TRBV30 with TRBJ2-3; 8 bases agree with TRBD2. V shed 4 bases and J 7 bases; nucleotides not matched to a gene: 7. The germline V gene has CDR1 GTSNPN and CDR2 SVGIG (reference sequence). CDR3 length: 13 residues. The CDR3 loop is CAWNGGAGNTQYF. The CDR3 DNA reads TGTGCCTGGAACGGGGGGGCAGGAAATACGCAGTATTTT.

J is TRBJ1-2 and V is TRBV9; D not certain. CDR3 size: 15 residues. Per germline, CDR1 SGDLS and CDR2 YYNGEE. V was cut by 0 bases and J by 5 bases, with 14 bases left in between. The CDR3 nucleotides are TGTGCCAGCAGCGTAGGAGGAGGTCCGGTGTATGGCTACACCTTC. Its protein is CASSVGGGPVYGYTF.

Only one count was recorded for this clonotype. The CDR3 DNA is TGTGCCAGCAGTTACTCTGGACAGGCCGAGACCCAGTACTTC. As protein: CASSYSGQAETQYF. The chain carries TRBV6-6 and TRBJ2-5, with 7 bases identical to TRBD1. The CDR3 is 14 residues long. Trimming at V came to 0 bases and at J to 5 bases, leaving 3 bases not matched to a gene. From germline, CDR1 is MNHNY and CDR2 SVGAGI (reference sequence).